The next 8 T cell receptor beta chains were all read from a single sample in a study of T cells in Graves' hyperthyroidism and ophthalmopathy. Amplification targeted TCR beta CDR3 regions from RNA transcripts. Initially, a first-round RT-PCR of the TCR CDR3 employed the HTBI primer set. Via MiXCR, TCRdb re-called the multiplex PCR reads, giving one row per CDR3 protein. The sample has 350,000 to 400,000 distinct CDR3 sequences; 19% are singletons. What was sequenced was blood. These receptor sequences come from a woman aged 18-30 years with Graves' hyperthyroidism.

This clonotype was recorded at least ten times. CDR3 region: CASSPSRGSHGYTF. CDR3 nucleotides: TGCGCCAGCAGCCCCTCCCGGGGGTCCCATGGCTACACCTTC. The rearrangement joins TRBV5-1 to TRBJ1-2; perhaps TRBD1 as D (5 bases). Per the germline V gene, CDR1 is SGHRS and CDR2 is YFSETQ. The CDR3 has 14 amino acids. V lost 4 bases to trimming and J lost 6 bases, with 16 bases between them.

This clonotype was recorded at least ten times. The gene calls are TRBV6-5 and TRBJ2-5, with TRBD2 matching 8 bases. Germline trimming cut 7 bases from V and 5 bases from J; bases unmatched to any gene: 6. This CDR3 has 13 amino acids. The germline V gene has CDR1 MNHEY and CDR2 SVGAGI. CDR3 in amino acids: CASTSGGAETQYF. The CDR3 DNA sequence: TGTGCCAGCACTTCGGGGGGGGCGGAGACCCAGTACTTC.

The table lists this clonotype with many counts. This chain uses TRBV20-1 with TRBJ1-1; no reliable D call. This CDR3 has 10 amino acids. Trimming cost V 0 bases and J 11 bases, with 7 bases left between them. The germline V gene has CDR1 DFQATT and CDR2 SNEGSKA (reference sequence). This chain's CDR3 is CSAREPGAFF. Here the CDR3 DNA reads TGCAGTGCTAGAGAGCCTGGCGCTTTCTTT.

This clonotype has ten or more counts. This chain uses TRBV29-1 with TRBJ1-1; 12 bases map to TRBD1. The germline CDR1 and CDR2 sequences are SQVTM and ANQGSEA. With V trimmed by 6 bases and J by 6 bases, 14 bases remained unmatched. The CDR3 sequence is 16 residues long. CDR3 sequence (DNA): TGCAGCGTCTTGGGACAGGGGGCCCCCCGGACCGCTGAAGCTTTCTTT. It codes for CSVLGQGAPRTAEAFF.

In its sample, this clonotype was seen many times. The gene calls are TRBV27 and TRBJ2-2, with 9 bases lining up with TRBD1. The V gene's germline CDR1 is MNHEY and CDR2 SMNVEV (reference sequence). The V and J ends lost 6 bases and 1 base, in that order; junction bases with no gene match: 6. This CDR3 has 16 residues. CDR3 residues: CASSFDRGMNTGELFF. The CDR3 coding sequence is TGTGCCAGCAGCTTCGACAGGGGGATGAACACCGGGGAGCTGTTTTTT.

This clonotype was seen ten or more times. The CDR3 here is CASSSDSGRTEAFF. As DNA, the CDR3 is TGTGCCAGCAGCTCAGACAGTGGACGCACTGAAGCTTTCTTT. The chain recombines TRBV13 with TRBJ1-1; a weak D match, TRBD1 (5 bases). Germline CDR1 reads PRHDT; CDR2 reads FYEKMQ (reference sequence). V was pared by 4 bases and J by 4 bases, with 13 bases between. The CDR3 runs to 14 residues.

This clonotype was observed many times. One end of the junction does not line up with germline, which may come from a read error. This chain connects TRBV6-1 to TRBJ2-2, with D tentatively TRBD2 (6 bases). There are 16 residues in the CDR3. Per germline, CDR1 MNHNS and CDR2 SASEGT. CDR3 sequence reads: CASRPVTLQATGGLFF. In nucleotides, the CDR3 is TGTGCCAGCAGACCCGTAACCCTTCAGGCAACCGGGGGGCTGTTTTTT.

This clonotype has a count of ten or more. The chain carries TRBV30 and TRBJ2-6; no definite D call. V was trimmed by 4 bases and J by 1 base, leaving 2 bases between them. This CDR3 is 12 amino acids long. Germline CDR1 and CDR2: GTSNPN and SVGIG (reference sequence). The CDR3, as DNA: TGTGCCTGGAATTCTGGGGCCAACGTCCTGACTTTC. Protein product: CAWNSGANVLTF.